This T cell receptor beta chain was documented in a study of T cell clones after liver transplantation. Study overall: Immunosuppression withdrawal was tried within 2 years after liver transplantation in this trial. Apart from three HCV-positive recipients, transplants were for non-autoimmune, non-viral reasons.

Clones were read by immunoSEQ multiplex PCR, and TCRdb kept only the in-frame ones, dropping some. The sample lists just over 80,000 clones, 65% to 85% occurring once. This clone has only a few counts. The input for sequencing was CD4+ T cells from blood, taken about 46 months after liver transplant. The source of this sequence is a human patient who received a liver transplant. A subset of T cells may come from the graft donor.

CDR3 sequence: CASSSVWEQYF. The CDR3, as DNA: TGTGCCAGCAGCTCGGTATGGGAGCAGTACTTC. This chain uses TRBV11-2 with TRBJ2-7; D gene unclear. The CDR3 contains 11 residues. Trimming stripped 4 bases from V and 7 bases from J, with 8 bases between. Germline V gene data show CDR1 as SGHAT and CDR2 as FQNNGV.